This entry describes one T cell receptor beta chain. This sample was taken from a study of blood T cell repertoires in COVID-19. Across the whole study: Sites across the United States, Italy and Spain contributed samples from acute and convalescent COVID-19. T cells, B-cell-depleted T cells, or PBMCs provided the cDNA or gDNA that served as material.

How the authors handled the data: Amplifying reference gene primers gave estimates of nucleated cell counts. The repertoire was sequenced with immunoSEQ multiplex PCR; TCRdb's copy has only in-frame clones and lacks some. The V and J calls and clone size were taken over from that table, and D and trimming were inferred from the DNA. The sample holds under 300,000 clones, 80% to 90% seen once. In germline, CDR1 is SGHNT, CDR2 YENEEA. V was pared by 1 base and J by 0 bases, with 10 bases between. The CDR3 totals 15 residues. Specimen: peripheral blood. The genes are TRBV11-3 and TRBJ2-7, with a tentative D call TRBD1 (6 bases). This TCR came from a woman between 40 and 55 years old who had recovered from COVID-19. CDR3 loop: CASSLVGQLSYEQYF. The CDR3, as DNA: TGTGCCAGCAGCTTAGTTGGACAGCTCTCCTACGAGCAGTACTTC.